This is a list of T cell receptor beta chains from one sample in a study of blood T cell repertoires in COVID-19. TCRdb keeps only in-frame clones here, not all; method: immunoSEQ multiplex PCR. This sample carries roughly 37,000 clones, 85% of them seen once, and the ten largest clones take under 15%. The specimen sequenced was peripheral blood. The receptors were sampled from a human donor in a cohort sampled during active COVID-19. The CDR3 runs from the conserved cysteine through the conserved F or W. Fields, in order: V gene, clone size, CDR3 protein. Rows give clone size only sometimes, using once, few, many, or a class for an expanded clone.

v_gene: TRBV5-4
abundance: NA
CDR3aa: CASSYWTLNYGYTF

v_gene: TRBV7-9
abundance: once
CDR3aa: CASSLGQTGANVLTF

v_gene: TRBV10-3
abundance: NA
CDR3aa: CAINRQDNYGYTF

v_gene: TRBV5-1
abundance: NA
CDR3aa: CASSLGQNNEKLFF

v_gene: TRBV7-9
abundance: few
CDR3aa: CASSLVGWGTGISSPLHF

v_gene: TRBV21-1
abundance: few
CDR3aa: CASSKPTVPCRLDYGYTF

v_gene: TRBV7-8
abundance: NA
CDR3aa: CASSLGGVSQPQHF

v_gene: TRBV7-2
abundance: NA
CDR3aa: CASSLGGGRPQHF

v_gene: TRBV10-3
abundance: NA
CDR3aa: CAISRTGLNTEAFF

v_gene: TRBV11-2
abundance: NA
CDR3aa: CASSSVGGEETQYF

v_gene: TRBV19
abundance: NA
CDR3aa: CASNHYTGELFF

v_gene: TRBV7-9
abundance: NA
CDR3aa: CASSSRQGRAGANVLTF

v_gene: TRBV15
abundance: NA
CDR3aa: CATSRGVQKQETQYF

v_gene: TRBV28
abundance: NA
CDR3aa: CASSLWAGTAREAFF

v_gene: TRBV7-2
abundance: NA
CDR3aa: CASSPRTSGETQYF

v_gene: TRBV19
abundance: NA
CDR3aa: CASSDTSGTGGAGGYTF

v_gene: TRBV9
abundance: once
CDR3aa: CASSPGQVNTEAFF

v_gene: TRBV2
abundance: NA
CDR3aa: CASSEDVGGETQYF

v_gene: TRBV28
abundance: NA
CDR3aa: CASKRLAEVNEQFF

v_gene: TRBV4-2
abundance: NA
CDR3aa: CASSQVIAGHYYEQYF

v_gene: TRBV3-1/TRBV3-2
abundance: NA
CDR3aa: CASSLGQNQPQHF

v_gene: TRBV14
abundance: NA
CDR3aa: CASSRWDRGETEAFF

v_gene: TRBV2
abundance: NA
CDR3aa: CAGGLNPISGANVLTF

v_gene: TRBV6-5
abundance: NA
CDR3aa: CACGGRVSSYNEQFF

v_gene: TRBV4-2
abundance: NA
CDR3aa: CASSDGTRGNIQYF

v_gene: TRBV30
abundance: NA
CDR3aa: CAWRGQTNTEAFF

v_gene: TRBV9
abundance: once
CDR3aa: CASSVGVATYNEQFF

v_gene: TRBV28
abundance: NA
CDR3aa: CATELGQIVTEQYF

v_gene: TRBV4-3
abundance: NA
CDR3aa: CASSQDRPSGYNEQFF

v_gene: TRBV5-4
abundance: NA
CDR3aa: CASSLAGWETQYF

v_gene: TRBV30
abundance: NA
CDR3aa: CAWTTGLDQPQHF

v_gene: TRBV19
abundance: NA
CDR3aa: CASSPGRDRGFEQYF

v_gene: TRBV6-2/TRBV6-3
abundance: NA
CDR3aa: CASSFSGTGKKKVSYNEQFF

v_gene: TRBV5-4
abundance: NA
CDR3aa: CASSVGQLGNTIYF

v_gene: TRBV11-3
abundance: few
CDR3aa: CATRLAGGNTGELFF

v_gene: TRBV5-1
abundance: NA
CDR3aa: CASSLGQGLYGYTF

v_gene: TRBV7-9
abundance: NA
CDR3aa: CASSSRTGDGELFF

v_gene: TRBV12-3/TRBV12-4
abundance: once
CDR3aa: CASSYGGYNEQFF

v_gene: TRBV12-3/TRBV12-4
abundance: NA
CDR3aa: CASSPTVNSPLHF

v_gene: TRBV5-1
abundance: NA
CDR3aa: CASNTGTSRETQYF

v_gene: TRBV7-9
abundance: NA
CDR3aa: CASSLVSGTDYTF

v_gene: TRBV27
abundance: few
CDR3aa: CASSLQGGNSPLHF

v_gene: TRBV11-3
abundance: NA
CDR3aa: CASTQGQVSTDTQYF

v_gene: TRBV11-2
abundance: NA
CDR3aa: CASSGDRGYEQYF

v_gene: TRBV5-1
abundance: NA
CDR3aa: CASSLARGQTPLHF

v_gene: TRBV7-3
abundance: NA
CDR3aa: CASSLTGERSNQPQHF

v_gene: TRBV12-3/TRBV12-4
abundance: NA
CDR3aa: CASSTGNSPLHF

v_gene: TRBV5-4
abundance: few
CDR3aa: CASVPGGRSTDTQYF

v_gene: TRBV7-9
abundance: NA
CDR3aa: CASSPTVAGNTIYF

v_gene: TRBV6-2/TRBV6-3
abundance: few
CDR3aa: CASTPGGHNEQFF

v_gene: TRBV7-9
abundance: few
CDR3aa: CASSLDMNTEAFF

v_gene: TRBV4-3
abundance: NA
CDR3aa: CASSLHRDKSYEQYF